Below, 2 T cell receptor beta chains from the same sample are listed, as sequenced in a study of beta chain features in type 1 diabetes. Since all of the isolated RNA was reverse transcribed, expressed TCRB transcripts were what got sequenced. Assay: immunoSEQ multiplex PCR; the TCRdb copy retains only in-frame clones and omits some. Among roughly 400,000 clones listed, 9.6% were seen once. General observations from the study: Shortening of TCRB CDR3s, moderate but significant, appeared in all four CD4+ subsets of Type 1 diabetes patients.

No cognate antigen is known for these TCRs. Input material: central memory CD4+ T cells from blood. Receptors were obtained from a man aged 25-45 years with type 1 diabetes.

In its sample, this clone was seen a few times. The chain joins TRBV18 to TRBJ1-1, with 7 bases aligning to TRBD1. Per the germline V gene, CDR1 is KGHSH and CDR2 is LQKENI. J was trimmed by 7 bases and V by 0 bases; bases with no gene match: 2. This CDR3 comprises 13 residues. The CDR3 here is CASSPPDRVEAFF. The CDR3 DNA reads as TGTGCCAGCTCACCACCAGACAGGGTTGAAGCTTTCTTT.

This rearrangement joins TRBV19 to TRBJ1-5, with 7 positions matching TRBD1. J gave up 2 bases and V 7 bases, and 2 bases lay outside the gene matches. This CDR3 has 13 residues. CDR1 and CDR2 from the germline V gene are LNHDA and SQIVND (reference sequence). CDR3 in amino acids: CASMQGGNQPQHF. For the CDR3, the DNA is TGTGCCAGTATGCAGGGGGGCAATCAGCCCCAGCATTTT.